This T cell receptor (beta chain) was found in a study of T-cell reconstitution after alpha-beta-depleted transplantation in children (dated by TCRdb to 2016 to 2017). In terms of the full investigation: The study quantitatively tracked T-cell immune reconstitution after TCRalphabeta/CD19-depleted allogeneic hematopoietic cell transplantation in children using TCR repertoire profiling. General study outcomes and caveats: The apparently early alphabetaT-cell count recovery about two months after transplant was reportedly dependent on only several hundred rapidly expanded clones derived from non-depleted graft cells. Hyperexpanded clone frequencies declined over subsequent months; after one year, T-cell counts and TCRbeta diversity were mostly attributed to newly produced T cells. The high TCRbeta diversity at day 60 in some patients was ascribed to recipient T cells and intrathymic progenitors that had survived conditioning.

To prepare the library, PCR was applied. TCRdb lists the instrument as Illumina HiSeq 2500. Molecular barcoding was employed in the preparation of TCR libraries, with unique molecular identifiers being used to normalize TCRbeta repertoire quantification. TCRdb applied fastp at Q25 and MiXCR to the public reads, then kept only in-frame beta chains. Rows matching on CDR3 protein sequence are summarized as one entry with the most common DNA and genes. Recorded for this sample are about a million distinct CDR3 sequences; about 30% of them occurred a single time. 28% of the sample goes to the ten largest clones. In this sample, this clonotype turned up a few times. Its antigen target is currently unknown. Qualities for individual bases were not recorded, and no much larger clone is one base off. The sample's treatment or condition label, decoded: allogeneic hematopoietic cell transplantation with graft depleted of TCRalphabeta T cells and CD19 B cells. TCRalphabeta/CD19-depleted allogeneic hematopoietic cell grafts were given to the transplant recipients, all of whom were children.

Germline trimming: 1 base from V, 5 bases from J; junction bases outside gene matches: 6. The CDR3 contains 16 residues, cysteine and phenylalanine counted. Just CDR3 DNA is preserved here, 48 bases in frame from base 1. According to the germline V gene, CDR1 reads SGHRS and CDR2 reads YFSETQ. The source was PBMCs, mostly from graft donor cells, collected 360 days after TCRalphabeta/CD19-depleted stem cell transplant. This chain joins TRBV5-1 to TRBJ2-3; the central 11 bases match TRBD2. The clonotype was recovered from a boy younger than two who had a stem cell transplant for SCID, so the T cells may come from the graft donor. The sequenced DNA is TGCGCCAGCAGCTTGCCGACTAGCGGGGTTCGAGATACGCAGTATTTT. It is translated as CASSLPTSGVRDTQYF.